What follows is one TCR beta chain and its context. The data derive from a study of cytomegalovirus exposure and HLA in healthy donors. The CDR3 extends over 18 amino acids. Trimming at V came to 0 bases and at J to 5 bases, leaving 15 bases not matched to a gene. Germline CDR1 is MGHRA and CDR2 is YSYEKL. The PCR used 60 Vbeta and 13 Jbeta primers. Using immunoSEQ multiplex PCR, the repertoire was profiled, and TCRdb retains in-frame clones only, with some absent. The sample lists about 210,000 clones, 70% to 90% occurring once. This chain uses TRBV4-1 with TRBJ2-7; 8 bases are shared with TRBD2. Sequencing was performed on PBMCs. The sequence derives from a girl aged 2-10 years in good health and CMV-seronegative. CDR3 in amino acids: CASSQDGHLAGVLNEQYF. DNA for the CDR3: TGCGCCAGCAGCCAAGATGGTCATCTAGCGGGCGTCCTAAACGAGCAGTACTTC.